In this sample, the clone carrying this T cell receptor (beta chain) turned up many times. Its target is unknown. TCRdb redid the calling of the 5' RACE reads with MiXCR, one entry per CDR3 protein. The profile covers 250,000 to 300,000 distinct CDR3 sequences, with roughly 20% appearing a single time and 7.5% to 9.5% taken by the ten largest. The data originate from a study of CD8 T cells in ankylosing spondylitis. Overall study results and limits: Typical of ankylosing spondylitis blood, it appeared, was a TCR beta motif of seven to nine highly homologous variants.

There are 13 residues in the CDR3. Trimming left V 2 bases short and J 6 bases short, with 10 bases between. CDR1 DFQATT and CDR2 SNEGSKA come from the germline V gene (reference sequence). The specimen was blood, either unsorted or a sorted T cell fraction (not recorded which). This sequence joins TRBV20-1 and TRBJ2-2, with D uncertain. This sequence originates from a male donor with ankylosing spondylitis or in good health (not recorded which). The CDR3 loop is CSARRSAPGELFF. In DNA, the CDR3 is TGCAGTGCTAGACGTTCTGCGCCCGGGGAGCTGTTTTTT.